This T cell receptor beta chain was recovered during a study of human T cells and chemical hapten exposure. Study conclusions and caveats: Expanded TCRs formed significantly more large CDR3 similarity clusters than controls. PT1 expanded TCR counts and patch test score were linked, and their correlation was positive.

This clonotype was seen repeatedly, ten times or more. The antigen is not known. The sample's time point: patch test 2, 6 weeks after DPC sensitization. This sample's treatment: therapeutic diphenylcyclopropenone sensitization with weekly scalp DPC. V dropped 7 bases and J dropped 5; count of bases not matched to a gene: 7. The germline gives CDR1 MNHEY, CDR2 SVGAGI. There are 13 residues in the CDR3. The study's library attached unique molecular identifiers to single cDNA molecules. TCRdb processed the RACE reads anew with MiXCR; each CDR3 protein has one entry. This table holds about 40,000 distinct CDR3 sequences, 3% to 3.5% found once.

The chain couples TRBV6-5 to TRBJ2-7; 8 bases line up with TRBD1. The sequence was collected from a man between 40 and 49 years old with alopecia areata. Some clones in this sample may be carry-over from other donors' samples. The sample was whole blood, taken in connection with sensitization to the hapten diphenylcyclopropenone (DPC). CDR3 protein: CASKRQGLDEQYF. The DNA for the CDR3 is TGTGCCAGCAAAAGACAGGGGTTGGACGAGCAGTACTTC.